Listed below are T cell receptor beta chains from one sample, sequenced in a study of blood T cell repertoires in COVID-19. TCRdb keeps only in-frame clones here, not all; method: immunoSEQ multiplex PCR. The top ten clones hold roughly 2.7% of a sample with 100,000 or so clones, approximately 86% of them seen once. The material sequenced was PBMCs or T cells enriched from blood (not recorded which). The receptors come from a woman in her 50s who had recovered from COVID-19. Each CDR3 is given with its conserved first and last residue. D genes are given only for firm matches. Not every row has a clone size; where given, it reads once, few, many or a size class.

TRBV10-3	TRBJ2-1	TRBD2	once	TGTGCCATCAGTGAGTTTGGGCTAGCGGACAATGAGCAGTTCTTC	CAISEFGLADNEQFF
TRBV29-1	TRBJ2-1	TRBD2	.	TGCAGCGTTGAAGGTGGAGCGGGGGGAACAAATGAGCAGTTCTTC	CSVEGGAGGTNEQFF
TRBV20-1	TRBJ2-1	TRBD2	.	TGCAGTGCTAGTTGGCGGGAGCTGATAAATGAGCAGTTCTTC	CSASWRELINEQFF
TRBV18	TRBJ1-2	.	.	TGTGCCAGCTCGTCCGCGGGTGGAACCTATGGCTACACCTTC	CASSSAGGTYGYTF
TRBV5-1	TRBJ2-1	TRBD2	once	TGCGCCAGCAGCTCCCGGACTAGCGGGGGGCTAAATTACAATGAGCAGTTCTTC	CASSSRTSGGLNYNEQFF
TRBV7-3	TRBJ1-1	.	.	TGTGCCAGCAGCTTAAGCGACAGCCTGAACACTGAAGCTTTCTTT	CASSLSDSLNTEAFF
TRBV10-3	TRBJ1-4	.	.	TGTGCCATCAGTGAGACCCCCGGGGATGAAAAACTGTTTTTT	CAISETPGDEKLFF
TRBV3-1/TRBV3-2	TRBJ1-1	.	.	TGTGCCAGCAGCCAAGCCGGTCTGACTGAAGCTTTCTTT	CASSQAGLTEAFF
TRBV18	TRBJ2-1	.	.	TGTGCCAGCTCACCGGCGGGTGAGCAGTTCTTC	CASSPAGEQFF
TRBV13	TRBJ2-7	TRBD2	.	TGTGCCAGCTTCGGCGGCGGGAGGTTGTACTTC	CASFGGGRLYF
TRBV7-3	TRBJ2-1	TRBD1	.	TGTGCCAGCAGCACAGGGGCCCAGCAGTTCTTC	CASSTGAQQFF
TRBV2	TRBJ1-2	.	few	TGTGCCAGCAGTGCCGACAATAATGGCTACACCTTC	CASSADNNGYTF
TRBV3-1/TRBV3-2	TRBJ1-1	.	.	TGTGCCAGCAGCGGAGGGGCCATTAGGTCGCTGAACACTGAAGCTTTCTTT	CASSGGAIRSLNTEAFF
TRBV11-2	TRBJ1-5	.	.	TGTGCCAGCAGCTTAGTCGCCGGAGGACTCAATCAGCCCCAGCATTTT	CASSLVAGGLNQPQHF
TRBV7-8	TRBJ2-2	.	.	TGTGCCAGCAGCTTACTTTTCACCGGGGAGCTGTTTTTT	CASSLLFTGELFF
TRBV19	TRBJ1-2	TRBD1	.	TGTGCCAGTAGTATCGGTCCGACAGGGCATTCTGGCTACACCTTC	CASSIGPTGHSGYTF
TRBV24-1	TRBJ1-1	TRBD1	.	TGTGCCACCAGTGATTTGACAGGGGAAGAAGCTTTCTTT	CATSDLTGEEAFF
TRBV30	TRBJ1-2	.	.	TGTGCCTGGCTTCGTAGTTATGGCTACACCTTC	CAWLRSYGYTF
TRBV7-7	TRBJ2-2	TRBD1	few	TGTGCCAGCAGCCGGGACAGGGGGAACACCGGGGAGCTGTTTTTT	CASSRDRGNTGELFF
TRBV20-1	TRBJ2-3	.	.	TGCAGTGCTAGTCCGGGACTCCGCACAGATACGCAGTATTTT	CSASPGLRTDTQYF
TRBV27	TRBJ1-2	TRBD1	.	TGTGCCAGCAGTCCTCATCGGGACAGGCAGGGAGGCTACACCTTC	CASSPHRDRQGGYTF
TRBV30	TRBJ2-7	TRBD1	.	TGTGCCTGGAGTGGAGACAGGGGGTTCAACGAGCAGTACTTC	CAWSGDRGFNEQYF
TRBV30	TRBJ2-1	.	.	TGTGCCGCAAACCACCGAGCCTACAATGAGCAGTTCTTC	CAANHRAYNEQFF
TRBV30	TRBJ1-1	TRBD1	.	TGTGCCTGGAACCCGGGACAGGGTTGGACTGAAGCTTTCTTT	CAWNPGQGWTEAFF
TRBV27	TRBJ2-7	TRBD2	.	TGTGCCAGCAGTTTGGTAGGACTAGTCTATGAGCAGTACTTC	CASSLVGLVYEQYF
TRBV2	TRBJ1-6	TRBD1	few	TGTGCCAGCAGCGATATCGACAGGGGTGGTTCACCCCTCCACTTT	CASSDIDRGGSPLHF
TRBV3-1/TRBV3-2	TRBJ1-6	TRBD1	once	TGTGCCAGCAGCCCCGGACAGGGGGCTTCACCCCTCCACTTT	CASSPGQGASPLHF
TRBV28	TRBJ1-1	.	.	TGTGCCAGCAGTTTTCCTTCAAGCCTGAACACTGAAGCTTTCTTT	CASSFPSSLNTEAFF
TRBV7-9	TRBJ1-4	.	.	TGTGCCAGCAGCTTAGCCCAAAAACAGGGAATAGCAACTAATGAAAAACTGTTTTTT	CASSLAQKQGIATNEKLFF
TRBV7-2	TRBJ2-3	.	few	TGTGCCAGCAGCGCAAATCCAGGGAGCACAGATACGCAGTATTTT	CASSANPGSTDTQYF
TRBV18	TRBJ2-1	TRBD2	.	TGTGCCAGCTCACCATCTAGGCGGGAGGGCCTCCGCTCCTACAATGAGCAGTTCTTC	CASSPSRREGLRSYNEQFF
TRBV6-2/TRBV6-3	TRBJ2-4	TRBD2	.	TGTGCCAGCAGTTGGACTAGCCTTGGCATTCAGTACTTC	CASSWTSLGIQYF
TRBV5-1	TRBJ2-7	TRBD1	.	TGCGCCAGCAGCCCCTCGGACAGGGCGTTCTCCTACGAGCAGTACTTC	CASSPSDRAFSYEQYF
TRBV19	TRBJ2-7	.	.	TGTGCCAGTAGTATCAGGGACACCTACGAGCAGTACTTC	CASSIRDTYEQYF
TRBV7-9	TRBJ2-1	TRBD2	.	TGTGCCAGCAGCTTAGTAACTAGCGGTAACAATGAGCAGTTCTTC	CASSLVTSGNNEQFF
TRBV11-2	TRBJ1-2	.	.	TGTGCCAGCAGCCGACAGCATAACTATGGCTACACCTTC	CASSRQHNYGYTF
TRBV28	TRBJ1-1	.	.	TGTGCCAGCAGTTTTACTGGGCCCACTGAAGCTTTCTTT	CASSFTGPTEAFF
TRBV2	TRBJ1-2	TRBD1	.	TGTGCCAGCAGTGCAGGCGGACAGGGTTACTATGGCTACACCTTC	CASSAGGQGYYGYTF
TRBV14	TRBJ1-2	.	.	TGTGCCAGCAGCCAGTGGGGGCTCTATGGCTACACCTTC	CASSQWGLYGYTF
TRBV2	TRBJ2-7	.	.	TGTGCCAGCAGCCTTGTAGCGAGCTCCTACGAGCAGTACTTC	CASSLVASSYEQYF
TRBV2	TRBJ2-7	TRBD1	.	TGTGCCAGCAGTAAGGGACAGGGGATCTACGAGCAGTACTTC	CASSKGQGIYEQYF
TRBV5-1	TRBJ2-1	TRBD2	.	TGCGCCAGCAGCTTGAGAGCGGGAGACAACAATGAGCAGTTCTTC	CASSLRAGDNNEQFF
TRBV28	TRBJ1-5	.	.	TGTGCCAGCAGTCGACCGGGGGTTGACGGCAATCGGCCCCAGCATTTT	CASSRPGVDGNRPQHF
TRBV28	TRBJ1-2	TRBD1	.	TGTGCCAGCAGTTTCGTCGGTGACAGGGAGGATGGCTACACCTTC	CASSFVGDREDGYTF
TRBV6-1	TRBJ2-7	.	many	TGTGCCAGCAGTGAATATCCGGCAGGAGGTCCCTACGAGCAGTACTTC	CASSEYPAGGPYEQYF
TRBV10-2	TRBJ2-6	.	.	TGCGCCAGTCACCGAGGGCTGACTGGGGCCAACGTCCTGACTTTC	CASHRGLTGANVLTF
TRBV2	TRBJ2-3	TRBD1	.	TGTGCCAGCAGTTATACAAAAGGACAGGGTGGAAGCACAGATACGCAGTATTTT	CASSYTKGQGGSTDTQYF
TRBV6-6	TRBJ1-1	TRBD1	.	TGTGCCAGCTCACCGACAGGGGCGGGCGCTGAAGCTTTCTTT	CASSPTGAGAEAFF
TRBV27	TRBJ1-1	.	.	TGTGCCAGCAGTCTGGGCAGCCTCACTGAAGCTTTCTTT	CASSLGSLTEAFF